Below are 24 T cell receptor beta chains sequenced from a single sample in a study of neoadjuvant anti-PD-1 for oral cavity cancer. The repertoire was sequenced with immunoSEQ multiplex PCR; TCRdb's copy has only in-frame clones and lacks some. The sample holds 13,000 or so clones, 71% seen once. Time point denoted: after neoadjuvant nivolumab, at surgical resection. Material: PBMCs, obtained after nivolumab (anti-PD-1) treatment. The receptors were gathered from a person aged 35-79 years with oral cavity squamous cell carcinoma.

The V and J genes are TRBV2 and TRBJ2-5; D is ambiguous. The V gene lost 2 bases and the J gene lost 2 bases, with 9 bases spanning the gap. The CDR3 is 14 residues long. CDR1 is SNHLY and CDR2 is FYNNEI in the germline V gene. CDR3 amino acids: CASSESRAQETQYF. In DNA, the CDR3 is TGTGCCAGCAGTGAAAGTCGGGCACAAGAGACCCAGTACTTC.

This clone appeared a few times. The chain has TRBV4-1 and TRBJ2-7, with 8 positions matching TRBD1. The CDR3 has 15 residues. Germline V lookup: CDR1 MGHRA, CDR2 YSYEKL. V lost 2 bases and J lost 3; bases outside the gene matches: 6. CDR3 DNA sequence: TGCGCCAGCAGCCAACCCCGGACAGGGAACTACGAGCAGTACTTC. Its protein is CASSQPRTGNYEQYF.

The gene calls are TRBV7-2 and TRBJ1-5; TRBD1 aligns across 7 bases. V shed 1 base and J 7 bases; nucleotides not matched to a gene: 7. The germline V gene has CDR1 SGHTA and CDR2 FQGNSA. The CDR3 has 15 amino acids. The CDR3 nucleotides read TGTGCCAGCAGCTTAGGCGACAGGGCAAGGCAGCCCCAGCATTTT. Translation: CASSLGDRARQPQHF.

The V gene is TRBV9, the J gene TRBJ2-3; D unresolved. The CDR3 loop spans 13 amino acids. Germline V gene data show CDR1 as SGDLS and CDR2 as YYNGEE. V was pared by 4 bases and J by 4 bases, with 10 bases between. In DNA, the CDR3 is TGTGCCAGCAGCCTCCAGAGAGCAGATACGCAGTATTTT. As protein: CASSLQRADTQYF.

The rearrangement joins TRBV30 to TRBJ2-1; 11 bases match TRBD2. Germline CDR1 is GTSNPN and CDR2 is SVGIG (reference sequence). Trimming at V came to 6 bases and at J to 9 bases, leaving 7 bases not matched to a gene. The CDR3 runs to 13 residues. CDR3 DNA: TGTGCCTGCATACTAGCGGGAGTGGGTGAGCAGTTCTTC. It specifies CACILAGVGEQFF.

The V gene is TRBV7-6, the J gene TRBJ2-7; D is perhaps TRBD2 (7 bases). Germline V gene lookup returns CDR1 SGHVS and CDR2 FNYEAQ. The CDR3 runs to 12 residues. V was pared by 8 bases and J by 5 bases, with 13 bases between. CDR3 sequence reads: CASSPGGHEQYF. CDR3 coding DNA: TGTGCCAGCTCCCCCGGGGGGCACGAGCAGTACTTC.

V gene TRBV19 combines with J gene TRBJ1-2; 8 bases align to TRBD1. CDR1 is LNHDA, CDR2 SQIVND, per germline (reference sequence). V shed 9 bases and J 3 bases; nucleotides not matched to a gene: 9. CDR3 length equals 14 residues. CDR3 coding DNA: TGTGCCAGCCAAAATGGACAGGGCGACTATGGCTACACCTTC. It encodes CASQNGQGDYGYTF.

This clone was detected a few times. The chain carries TRBV11-2 and TRBJ2-2; 9 bases are shared with TRBD2. This CDR3 spans 15 amino acids. Germline CDR1 and CDR2: SGHAT and FQNNGV. J lost 2 bases, V lost 3 bases, and 1 base had no gene match. CDR3 in amino acids: CASSLGLANTGELFF. The CDR3 nucleotides read TGTGCCAGCAGCTTGGGACTAGCTAACACCGGGGAGCTGTTTTTT.

With respect to this clone: Its ends do not fully match the called genes, so a read error is possible. The chain links TRBV7-7 to TRBJ2-2; tentatively, D is TRBD2 (6 bases). The CDR3 spans 14 residues. Looked up from germline, CDR1 is SSHAT and CDR2 is FNYEAQ (reference sequence). The CDR3 nucleotides are TGTGCTAGCAGCTTAATGGGGGGCACCGGGGAGCTGTTTTTT. Translated, it gives CASSLMGGTGELFF.

The chain recombines TRBV18 with TRBJ2-2; D call uncertain. Trimming shortened V by 3 bases and J by 6 bases, and 8 bases separated the two germline ends. CDR1 and CDR2 (germline): KGHSH, LQKENI. The CDR3 length is 13 residues. The chain's CDR3 is CASSPSAAGELFF. Written as DNA, the CDR3 is TGTGCCAGCTCACCGTCCGCCGCCGGGGAGCTGTTTTTT.

The rearrangement joins TRBV27 to TRBJ2-7, with D unresolved. CDR3 size: 13 residues. The germline CDR1 and CDR2 sequences are MNHEY and SMNVEV (reference sequence). V lost 3 bases, J lost 4 bases, and 10 bases lay in between. The CDR3 protein is CASSFAPNYEQYF. The CDR3, as DNA: TGTGCCAGCAGTTTCGCTCCCAATTACGAGCAGTACTTC.

The chain carries TRBV4-1 and TRBJ2-7; the match to TRBD1 covers 8 bases. The V gene's germline CDR1 is MGHRA and CDR2 YSYEKL. Trimming took 6 bases from V and 4 from J; bases not matched to a gene: 14. This CDR3 comprises 16 residues. The CDR3 coding sequence is TGCGCCAGCAGACCGACAGGGGCTAGTGGGGCATACGAGCAGTACTTC. This translates into CASRPTGASGAYEQYF.

V usage is TRBV29-1 and J usage is TRBJ2-3; D possibly matches TRBD1 or TRBD2 (5 bases each). Looked up from germline, CDR1 is SQVTM and CDR2 is ANQGSEA. The germline V and J ends were trimmed by 4 bases and 1 base, with 12 bases remaining between them. CDR3 length: 14 residues. The CDR3 DNA reads as TGCAGCGTTGTACGGGGCCTAGGCACAGATACGCAGTATTTT. It yields the protein CSVVRGLGTDTQYF.

The V and J genes are TRBV30 and TRBJ2-5, with D possibly matching TRBD2 (5 bases). V was cut by 1 base and J by 3 bases, with 12 bases left in between. Germline V gives CDR1 GTSNPN, CDR2 SVGIG (reference sequence). This CDR3 is 14 amino acids long. The CDR3 DNA is TGTGCCTGGAGTGACGAGGCGGGCGAAGAGACCCAGTACTTC. This gives the protein CAWSDEAGEETQYF.

The V gene is TRBV5-1, the J gene TRBJ1-1; D is unclear. The CDR3 runs to 14 residues. Germline loops: CDR1 SGHRS, CDR2 YFSETQ. V was clipped by 0 bases and J by 2 bases, with 8 bases between them. For the CDR3, the DNA is TGCGCCAGCAGCTTGGGAGGGTCTAACACTGAAGCTTTCTTT. Encoded protein: CASSLGGSNTEAFF. Full variable domain (remainder filled in from reference TRBV5-1 and TRBJ1-1): KAGVTQTPRYLIKTRGQQVTLSCSPISGHRSVSWYQQTPGQGLQFLFEYFSETQRNKGNFPGRFSGRQFSNSRSEMNVSTLELGDSALYLCASSLGGSNTEAFFGQGTRLTVV.

The chain has TRBV20-1 and TRBJ2-7; no clear D. The CDR3 totals 9 residues. Germline V lookup: CDR1 DFQATT, CDR2 SNEGSKA (reference sequence). V shed 7 bases and J shed 3 bases, with 4 bases lying between them. CDR3 in amino acids: CSVGYEQYF. CDR3 nucleotides: TGCAGTGTGGGCTACGAGCAGTACTTC.

Only a few counts were recorded for this clone. The J gene is TRBJ1-5, the V gene TRBV2, with 9 positions matching TRBD1. Germline V lookup: CDR1 SNHLY, CDR2 FYNNEI. V shed 7 bases and J 1 base; nucleotides not matched to a gene: 2. The CDR3 covers 14 residues. CDR3 amino acids: CASKTGGSNQPQHF. The CDR3 bases are TGTGCCAGCAAGACAGGGGGGAGCAATCAGCCCCAGCATTTT.

The V and J genes are TRBV9 and TRBJ2-2; D possibly corresponds to TRBD1 (6 bases). The germline V gene encodes CDR1 SGDLS and CDR2 YYNGEE. The CDR3 has 14 residues. V was trimmed by 0 bases and J by 4 bases, leaving 7 bases between them. The CDR3 loop reads CASSVVGGTGELFF. The CDR3 DNA reads TGTGCCAGCAGCGTAGTAGGGGGCACCGGGGAGCTGTTTTTT.

CDR3 protein: CAWVGGPTTGELFF. In DNA, the CDR3 is TGTGCCTGGGTCGGAGGTCCGACCACCGGGGAGCTGTTTTTT. The gene calls are TRBV30 and TRBJ2-2; maybe TRBD2 (5 bases). The V end lost 5 bases, the J end lost 4 bases, and 14 bases lay between the germline ends. The CDR3 extends over 14 amino acids. CDR1 GTSNPN and CDR2 SVGIG come from the germline V gene (reference sequence).

The chain is built from TRBV2 and TRBJ1-1, with a weak D call TRBD1 (5 bases). Per the germline V gene, CDR1 is SNHLY and CDR2 is FYNNEI. This CDR3 spans 15 amino acids. V lost 3 bases, J lost 1 base, and 12 bases lay in between. CDR3 amino acids: CASSDSLTANTEAFF. The CDR3 DNA is TGTGCCAGCAGTGACAGCCTGACAGCGAACACTGAAGCTTTCTTT.

This clone was recorded a few times. The chain carries TRBV11-3 and TRBJ2-7; D may be TRBD1 (7 bases). The germline V gene encodes CDR1 SGHNT and CDR2 YENEEA. V lost 5 bases and J 1 base, leaving 15 bases between the germline ends. This CDR3 contains 15 residues. This CDR3 is CASSGRGTPSYEQYF. In DNA form, the CDR3 reads TGTGCCAGCAGCGGCAGGGGGACTCCTTCCTACGAGCAGTACTTC.

The V call is TRBV5-4, the J call TRBJ1-2; perhaps TRBD1 as D (6 bases). Germline loops: CDR1 SGHNT, CDR2 YYREEE (reference sequence). The CDR3 runs 16 residues. V lost 0 bases and J 3 bases, leaving 15 bases between the germline ends. The CDR3 DNA is TGTGCCAGCAGCTTGGGTCCTAGTGCAGGGGACTATGGCTACACCTTC. Amino acids: CASSLGPSAGDYGYTF.

The chain has TRBV5-1 and TRBJ2-5, with a possible D match to TRBD2 (5 bases). V was clipped by 0 bases and J by 2 bases, with 17 bases between them. The CDR3 has 17 residues. Germline CDR1 is SGHRS and CDR2 is YFSETQ. CDR3 protein: CASSLALAGGPQETQYF. The CDR3 coding sequence is TGCGCCAGCAGCTTGGCCTTAGCAGGAGGCCCTCAAGAGACCCAGTACTTC.

This chain uses TRBV11-1 with TRBJ2-2; TRBD2 matches 8 bases. Germline CDR1 and CDR2: SGHAT and FQDESV (reference sequence). Germline trimming cut 2 bases from V and 7 bases from J; bases unmatched to any gene: 15. The CDR3 covers 18 residues. The CDR3 spells CASSLSSSGGPQSGELFF. The CDR3 coding sequence is TGTGCCAGCAGCTTATCCTCCAGCGGGGGACCTCAGAGCGGGGAGCTGTTTTTT.